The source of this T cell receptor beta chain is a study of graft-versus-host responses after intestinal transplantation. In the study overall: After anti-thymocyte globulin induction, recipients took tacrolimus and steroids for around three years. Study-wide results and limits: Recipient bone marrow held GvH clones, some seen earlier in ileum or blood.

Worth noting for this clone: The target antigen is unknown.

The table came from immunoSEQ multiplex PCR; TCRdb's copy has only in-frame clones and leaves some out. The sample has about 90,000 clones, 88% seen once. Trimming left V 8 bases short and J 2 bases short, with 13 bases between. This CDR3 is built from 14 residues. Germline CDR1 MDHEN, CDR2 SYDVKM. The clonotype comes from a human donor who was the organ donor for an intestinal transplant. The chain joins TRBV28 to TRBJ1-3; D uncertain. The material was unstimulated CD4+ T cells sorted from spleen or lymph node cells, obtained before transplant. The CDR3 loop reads CASCSILAGNTIYF. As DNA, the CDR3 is TGTGCCAGCTGTTCCATCCTAGCTGGAAACACCATATATTTT.